These 28 T cell receptor beta chains originate from one sample sequenced in a study of T cells in women clearing cervical HPV infection. The repertoire was sequenced with immunoSEQ multiplex PCR; TCRdb's copy has only in-frame clones and lacks some. This sample's clone table lists 25,000 to 35,000 clones. What was sequenced was blood buffy coat. The receptors shown here come from a woman between 18 and 70 years old with a cervical HPV16 infection that either progressed to CIN3+ or cleared (not recorded which).

For this clone: At one end the junction does not follow the germline gene, possibly because of a read error. The read stops 3 residues short of the end of the CDR3; the missing end is completed from the germline J gene. This chain uses TRBV4-2 with TRBJ2-2; 9 nucleotides match TRBD1. Germline V gives CDR1 LGHNA, CDR2 YNFKEQ. The CDR3 has 15 residues. The chain's CDR3 is CASSFRQGGTGELFF. Incomplete CDR3 DNA: TGCGCCAGCAGCTTCCGACAGGGGGGAACCGGGGAG.

In the case of this clone: The read halts 3 residues ahead of the CDR3 end, with the missing end drawn from the germline J gene. The V call is TRBV7-9, the J call TRBJ1-2; possible D gene TRBD1, 5 bases. The length of the CDR3 is 13 residues. The germline V gene has CDR1 SEHNR and CDR2 FQNEAQ (reference sequence). Incomplete CDR3 DNA: TGTGCCAGCAGTAGACAGTACTACAATGAC. Its protein product is CASSRQYYND. The full-length CDR3 reads as CASSRQYYNDYTF.

In regard to this clone: The CDR3 extends 3 residues past the end of the read, so its final part is completed from the germline J gene. The V and J genes are TRBV19 and TRBJ2-7, with D possibly matching TRBD1 (6 bases). Trimming took off 5 bases at V and 1 base at J, with 18 bases between the two ends. The V gene's germline CDR1 is LNHDA and CDR2 SQIVND (reference sequence). This CDR3 is 16 amino acids long. CDR3 sequence: CASSALRDTGSYEQYF. CDR3 DNA (partial): TGTGCCAGTAGTGCCCTCCGGGACACGGGGTCCTACGAG.

On this clone itself: The DNA ends 3 residues before the CDR3 does, and the rest of the CDR3 is filled in from the germline J gene. The rearrangement joins TRBV20-1 to TRBJ1-2; 12 bases match TRBD1. This CDR3 contains 16 residues. The J segment lost 1 base and the V segment lost 4 bases, leaving 7 bases of the junction unmatched. Germline V gene data show CDR1 as DFQATT and CDR2 as SNEGSKA (reference sequence). The CDR3 here is CSAKGTGGQGNYGYTF. Incomplete CDR3 DNA: TGCAGTGCTAAAGGGACAGGGGGCCAGGGTAACTATGGC.

Turning to this clone: The read ends 3 residues before the CDR3 terminus; that terminus is restored from the germline J gene. The gene calls are TRBV28 and TRBJ1-5, with 10 bases aligning to TRBD1. The V gene's germline CDR1 is MDHEN and CDR2 SYDVKM. The CDR3 is 14 residues long. V was clipped by 2 bases and J by 7 bases; unmatched bases: 2. CDR3 bases read: TGTGCCAGCAGTTTAGGGACAGGGGCCCAGCCC. It codes for CASSLGTGAQP. The full CDR3 reads CASSLGTGAQPQHF.

CDR3 protein: CASGTGMQTQYF. Incomplete CDR3 DNA: TGTGCCAGCGGCACAGGTATGCAGACT. The chain uses TRBV16 and TRBJ2-4, with D possibly TRBD1 on 5 matching bases. The read is 3 residues too short to cover the CDR3 end, so that end is filled in from the germline J gene. The CDR3 has 12 amino acids. Germline loops: CDR1 KGHSY, CDR2 FQNENV.

As to this clone: The CDR3 end falls 3 residues outside the read, so it is completed with the germline J gene. The chain uses TRBV6-2 or TRBV6-3 and TRBJ2-2, with a weak D call TRBD1 (5 bases). In germline, CDR1 is MNHEY, CDR2 SVGEGT. The CDR3 covers 16 residues. CDR3 loop: CASSYLSYPGANVLFF. The sequenced CDR3 bases are TGTGCCAGCAGTTACCTCAGCTATCCTGGGGCCAACGTG.

About this clone itself: The read stops 3 residues short of the end of the CDR3; the missing end is completed from the germline J gene. The sample carries other DNA sequences with the same CDR3. The chain couples TRBV7-9 to TRBJ1-2; D remains ambiguous. Germline loops: CDR1 SEHNR, CDR2 FQNEAQ (reference sequence). This CDR3 spans 11 amino acids. The sequenced part of the CDR3 DNA is TGTGCCAGCAGCTCCACAGATACA. Amino acid sequence: CASSSTDT. The whole CDR3 protein is CASSSTDTYTF.

On this clone: The read ends 3 residues before the CDR3 terminus; that terminus is restored from the germline J gene. V gene TRBV24-1 combines with J gene TRBJ1-2; tentatively, D is TRBD1 (5 bases). This CDR3 is built from 13 residues. V dropped 6 bases and J dropped 6 bases, with 13 bases sitting between them. Germline values: CDR1 KGHDR, CDR2 SFDVKD. Here the CDR3 reads CATSLGGGDGYTF. Incomplete CDR3 DNA: TGTGCCACCAGTTTGGGGGGGGGAGATGGC.

On this clone itself: The read ends 3 residues shy of where the CDR3 ends; the end is completed using the germline J gene. The V call is TRBV11-1, the J call TRBJ2-7; possible D gene TRBD1, 6 bases. The germline gives CDR1 SGHAT, CDR2 FQDESV (reference sequence). Trimming took 4 bases from V and 2 from J, leaving 15 bases between them. The CDR3 has 15 residues. Partial CDR3 DNA: TGTGCCAGCAGCTGGACAGCCGGTGTGGCCTACGAG. It specifies CASSWTAGVAYE. The whole CDR3 is CASSWTAGVAYEQYF.

Points on this clone: The CDR3 end lies 3 residues beyond the end of the read and is filled in from the germline J gene. The V gene is TRBV18, the J gene TRBJ1-2; D perhaps matches TRBD1 (6 bases). From germline, CDR1 is KGHSH and CDR2 LQKENI. V lost 0 bases, J lost 3 bases, and 8 bases lay in between. The CDR3 extends over 14 amino acids. Partial CDR3 DNA: TGTGCCAGCTCACCACCTGGGGGCCACTATGGC. It yields the protein CASSPPGGHYG. In full, the CDR3 reads CASSPPGGHYGYTF.

In regard to this clone: Read coverage stops 3 residues before the CDR3 terminus; the germline J gene supplies the remainder. The rearrangement joins TRBV11-2 to TRBJ2-3; D possibly corresponds to TRBD2 (6 bases). The CDR3 covers 14 residues. Trimming took 3 bases from V and 2 from J, leaving 9 bases between them. Looked up from germline, CDR1 is SGHAT and CDR2 is FQNNGV. The CDR3 spells CASSFSGSTDTQYF. The CDR3 DNA, read in part, is TGTGCCAGCAGCTTTAGCGGTTCCACAGATACG. The full variable domain, with the rest looked up from reference TRBV11-2 and TRBJ2-3, is EAGVAQSPRYKIIEKRQSVAFWCNPISGHATLYWYQQILGQGPKLLIQFQNNGVVDDSQLPKDRFSAERLKGVDSTLKIQPAKLEDSAVYLCASSFSGSTDTQYFGPGTRLTVL.

Comment on this clone: Read data end 3 residues before the CDR3 end; the end is taken from the germline J gene. The rearrangement uses TRBV7-2 and TRBJ2-2, with 9 bases aligning to TRBD2. After removal of 5 bases from V and 6 bases from J, the junction contained 4 bases not matched to a gene. The CDR3 length is 14 residues. Germline loops: CDR1 SGHTA, CDR2 FQGNSA. The DNA read from the CDR3 is TGTGCCAGCAGCATTGGCGGGGGGGCCGGGGAG. Its translation is CASSIGGGAGE. The entire CDR3 is CASSIGGGAGELFF. The full variable domain, in which reference TRBV7-2 and TRBJ2-2 provide the parts outside the CDR3, is GAGVSQSPSNKVTEKGKDVELRCDPISGHTALYWYRQSLGQGLEFLIYFQGNSAPDKSGLPSDRFSAERTGGSVSTLTIQRTQQEDSAVYLCASSIGGGAGELFFGEGSRLTVL.

To note about this clone: The CDR3 extends 3 residues past the end of the read, so its final part is completed from the germline J gene. The chain recombines TRBV2 with TRBJ2-7; a weak D match, TRBD2 (5 bases). The V end was cut by 1 base, the J end by 2 bases, with 15 bases between. The CDR3 spans 16 residues. Germline V gene lookup returns CDR1 SNHLY and CDR2 FYNNEI. The sequenced CDR3 bases are TGTGCCAGCAGTGAAGACACTAGTTGGTATACCTACGAG. It yields the protein CASSEDTSWYTYE. The full-length CDR3 reads as CASSEDTSWYTYEQYF.

Concerning this clone itself: The sequence runs out 3 residues before the end of the CDR3; the remainder is reconstructed from the germline J gene. The V and J genes are TRBV5-1 and TRBJ1-4; 7 bases are shared with TRBD1. J gave up 4 bases and V 4 bases, and 4 bases lay outside the gene matches. CDR1 SGHRS and CDR2 YFSETQ come from the germline V gene. There are 14 residues in the CDR3. The CDR3 region is CASSQGVGNEKLFF. The DNA read from the CDR3 is TGCGCCAGCAGCCAGGGGGTGGGTAATGAAAAA.

Turning to this clone: The CDR3 is cut off 3 residues early in the read; its end comes from the germline J gene. V usage is TRBV7-9 and J usage is TRBJ2-3; 11 nucleotides line up with TRBD2. Germline lookup yields CDR1 SEHNR and CDR2 FQNEAQ (reference sequence). The CDR3 has 15 amino acids. The CDR3 protein is CASSPLAGVQETQYF. Partial CDR3 DNA: TGTGCCAGCAGCCCACTAGCGGGGGTCCAAGAGACG.

Worth noting for this clone: Sequencing ends 3 residues short of the CDR3 end; the germline J gene provides the rest. The genes are TRBV19 and TRBJ1-2; TRBD1 is a possible D gene (5 bases). Germline CDR1 reads LNHDA; CDR2 reads SQIVND (reference sequence). This CDR3 contains 15 residues. CDR3 DNA, as far as it was read: TGTGCCAGTAGCACTCCCGTAGGGGTGCCCTACGAC. Translation: CASSTPVGVPYD. The whole CDR3 reads CASSTPVGVPYDYTF.

As for this clone: The CDR3 goes on 3 residues after the read ends, and that part is filled in from the germline J gene. V and J are TRBV7-2 and TRBJ1-1, with no clear D. CDR3 length: 14 residues. With 2 bases removed from V and 7 bases from J, the gap between germline ends came to 14 bases. CDR1 is SGHTA and CDR2 is FQGNSA in the germline V gene. The DNA read from the CDR3 is TGTGCCAGCAGCTTATCCGCTCGGGTAAATGAA. It yields the protein CASSLSARVNE. The entire CDR3 sequence reads CASSLSARVNEAFF.

About this clone itself: The CDR3 is cut off 3 residues early in the read; its end comes from the germline J gene. This rearrangement joins TRBV2 to TRBJ2-7; unclear D gene. Germline lookup yields CDR1 SNHLY and CDR2 FYNNEI. The V end lost 7 bases, the J end lost 2 bases, and 18 bases lay between the germline ends. The CDR3 consists of 15 residues. The chain's CDR3 is CASTPAELFAYEQYF. CDR3 DNA, as far as it was read: TGTGCCAGCACCCCGGCGGAGCTTTTCGCCTACGAG.

As to this clone: The observed sequence ends 3 residues before the CDR3 terminus, with the missing tail filled in from the germline J gene. The V gene is TRBV19, the J gene TRBJ1-2; D is undetermined. The CDR3 has 16 amino acids. Looked up from germline, CDR1 is LNHDA and CDR2 is SQIVND (reference sequence). The sequenced part of the CDR3 DNA is TGTGCCAGTAGTATAAGTCCAGGTCGATCCTACAATGAC. This sequence encodes CASSISPGRSYND. The whole CDR3 is CASSISPGRSYNDYTF.

Note on this clone: The read gets to within 3 residues of the CDR3 end, and the germline J gene fills in the rest. This rearrangement joins TRBV7-2 to TRBJ2-7; D perhaps matches TRBD2 (5 bases). This CDR3 region has 15 residues. Germline V CDR1 and CDR2: SGHTA, FQGNSA. The V end was cut by 4 bases, the J end by 2 bases, with 15 bases between. The CDR3: CASSSTPLTTYEQYF. The sequenced part of the CDR3 DNA is TGTGCCAGCAGCTCGACTCCGCTGACTACCTACGAG.

Worth noting for this clone: The observed sequence ends 3 residues before the CDR3 terminus, with the missing tail filled in from the germline J gene. The chain recombines TRBV20-1 with TRBJ1-1, with a possible D match to TRBD1 (5 bases). Per germline, CDR1 DFQATT and CDR2 SNEGSKA (reference sequence). This CDR3 contains 13 residues. Trimming cost V 2 bases and J 5 bases, with 12 bases left between them. The CDR3 protein is CSARRAGMTEAFF. CDR3 bases read: TGCAGTGCTAGACGGGCAGGGATGACTGAA.

As to this clone: The missing CDR3 end, 3 residues past where the read stops, is filled in from the germline J gene. The rearrangement uses TRBV7-3 and TRBJ2-3, with D unresolved. The CDR3 loop spans 13 amino acids. CDR1 is SGHTA, CDR2 FQGTGA, per germline. Here the CDR3 reads CASSLTSNQPQYF. Partial CDR3 DNA: TGTGCCAGCAGCTTAACTAGCAATCAGCCG.

With regard to this clone: Read data end 3 residues before the CDR3 end; the end is taken from the germline J gene. The chain uses TRBV20-1 and TRBJ1-1, with 7 nucleotides matching TRBD1. The CDR3 has 13 amino acids. CDR1 DFQATT and CDR2 SNEGSKA come from the germline V gene (reference sequence). The V segment lost 5 bases and the J segment 3 bases; nucleotides outside the gene matches: 6. The CDR3 protein is CSAQGGRDTEAFF. Partial CDR3 DNA: TGCAGTGCTCAAGGGGGCCGAGACACTGAA.

For this clone: The sequenced fragment ends 3 residues before the CDR3 boundary, so the rest is inferred from the germline J gene. The chain couples TRBV5-5 to TRBJ2-1; TRBD2 might be the D (6 bases). With 4 bases removed from V and 8 bases from J, the gap between germline ends came to 10 bases. The CDR3 extends over 12 amino acids. CDR1 and CDR2 (germline): SGHKS, YYEKEE (reference sequence). CDR3 DNA, as far as it was read: TGTGCCAGCAGCGGCGGGGTGCATGAG. Protein: CASSGGVHE. From start to end, the CDR3 is CASSGGVHEQFF.

Turning to this clone: Read data end 3 residues before the CDR3 end; the end is taken from the germline J gene. The chain recombines TRBV30 with TRBJ2-7; perhaps TRBD1 as D (6 bases). CDR3 length equals 13 residues. The V gene lost 3 bases and the J gene lost 1 base, with 10 bases spanning the gap. Germline assignment: CDR1 GTSNPN and CDR2 SVGIG (reference sequence). CDR3: CAWSTGISYEQYF. Partial CDR3 DNA: TGTGCCTGGAGCACAGGGATTTCCTACGAG.

Points on this clone: The read ends 3 residues before the CDR3 terminus; that terminus is restored from the germline J gene. This chain links TRBV2 with TRBJ1-1; 7 positions agree with TRBD1. Germline assignment: CDR1 SNHLY and CDR2 FYNNEI. V lost 3 bases, J lost 0 bases, and 4 bases stayed unmatched. The CDR3 length is 15 residues. This chain's CDR3 is CASSDQGEVNTEAFF. CDR3 DNA, as far as it was read: TGTGCCAGCAGTGACCAGGGGGAAGTGAACACTGAA.

Turning to this clone: The read stops 3 residues short of the end of the CDR3; the missing end is completed from the germline J gene. J is TRBJ1-2 and V is TRBV7-2, with TRBD1 as a possible D gene (6 bases). The germline V gene has CDR1 SGHTA and CDR2 FQGNSA. The CDR3 contains 12 residues. The CDR3 DNA, read in part, is TGTGCCAGCAGCTTTACAGGGCGCGGC. This gives the protein CASSFTGRG. The CDR3 reads in full as CASSFTGRGYTF.